By proportion, the clone carrying this T cell receptor (beta chain) is medium-sized (0.01 to 0.1%). This record belongs to a study of metastatic and nonmetastatic thyroid tumors. TCRdb reassembled clones from the PCR reads with MiXCR. The data show about 38,000 clones, roughly a quarter seen once. Before thyroid surgery, none of the patients had received any treatment. Germline V lookup: CDR1 SGHRS, CDR2 YFSETQ. V shed 3 bases and J 8 bases; nucleotides not matched to a gene: 12. This CDR3 spans 16 amino acids. The source is a female donor with papillary thyroid cancer or a benign thyroid nodule (not recorded which). Some clones in this sample may be carry-over from other donors' samples. Sequences were obtained from blood. The chain has TRBV5-1 and TRBJ2-1; TRBD1 agrees at 9 bases. The CDR3 DNA sequence: TGCGCCAGCAGCTCCCGGGGACAGGGCGGGGGTTATGAGCAGTTCTTC. Amino acids: CASSSRGQGGGYEQFF.